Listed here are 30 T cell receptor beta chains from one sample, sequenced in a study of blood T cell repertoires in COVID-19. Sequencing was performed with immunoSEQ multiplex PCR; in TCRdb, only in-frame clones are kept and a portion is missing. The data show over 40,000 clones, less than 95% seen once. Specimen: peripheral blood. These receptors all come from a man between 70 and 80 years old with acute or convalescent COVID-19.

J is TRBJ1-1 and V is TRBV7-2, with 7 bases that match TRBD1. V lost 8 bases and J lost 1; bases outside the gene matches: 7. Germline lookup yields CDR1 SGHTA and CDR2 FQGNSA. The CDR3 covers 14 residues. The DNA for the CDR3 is TGTGCCAGCCGGCCGGGACAGCGGAACACTGAAGCTTTCTTT. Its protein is CASRPGQRNTEAFF.

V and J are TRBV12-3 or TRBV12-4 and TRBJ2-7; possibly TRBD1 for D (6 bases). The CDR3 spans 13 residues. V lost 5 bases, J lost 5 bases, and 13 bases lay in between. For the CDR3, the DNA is TGTGCCAGCAGTGACCAGGGGACCGACGAGCAGTACTTC. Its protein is CASSDQGTDEQYF.

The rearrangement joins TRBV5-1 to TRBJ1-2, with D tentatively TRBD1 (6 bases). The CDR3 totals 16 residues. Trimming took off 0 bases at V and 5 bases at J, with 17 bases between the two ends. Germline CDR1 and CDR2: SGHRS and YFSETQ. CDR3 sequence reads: CASSLAVIGGEYGYTF. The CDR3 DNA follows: TGCGCCAGCAGCTTGGCCGTGATAGGGGGAGAATATGGCTACACCTTC.

CDR3 residues: CASSVRGAVDTQYF. Here the CDR3 DNA reads TGTGCCAGCAGCGTACGGGGGGCGGTAGATACGCAGTATTTT. The chain links TRBV9 to TRBJ2-3; D possibly corresponds to TRBD2 (7 bases). V lost 1 base, J lost 5 bases, and 11 bases lay in between. The CDR3 runs to 14 residues. CDR1 is SGDLS, CDR2 YYNGEE, per germline.

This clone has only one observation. The CDR3 here is CASRLLTGGAEAFF. CDR3 coding DNA: TGTGCCAGCAGACTCCTAACAGGGGGCGCGGAAGCTTTCTTT. The V and J genes are TRBV6-6 and TRBJ1-1; 9 bases map to TRBD1. This CDR3 region has 14 residues. The V gene end was trimmed by 6 bases and the J gene end by 8 bases; junction bases not matched to a gene: 10. Germline V lookup: CDR1 MNHNY, CDR2 SVGAGI (reference sequence).

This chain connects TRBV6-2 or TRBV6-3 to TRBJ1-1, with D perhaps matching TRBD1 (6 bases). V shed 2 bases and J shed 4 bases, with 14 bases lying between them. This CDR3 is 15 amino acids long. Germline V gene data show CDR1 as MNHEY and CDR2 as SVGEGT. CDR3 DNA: TGTGCCAGCAGTTACGGGGGCGCGGACACCACTGAAGCTTTCTTT. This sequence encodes CASSYGGADTTEAFF.

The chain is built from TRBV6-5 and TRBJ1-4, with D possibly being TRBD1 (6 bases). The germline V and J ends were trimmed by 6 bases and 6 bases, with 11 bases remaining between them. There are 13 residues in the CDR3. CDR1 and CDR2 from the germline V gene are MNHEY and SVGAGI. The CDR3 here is CASSLGGDEKLFF. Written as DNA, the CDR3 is TGTGCCAGCAGCCTAGGGGGGGATGAAAAACTGTTTTTT.

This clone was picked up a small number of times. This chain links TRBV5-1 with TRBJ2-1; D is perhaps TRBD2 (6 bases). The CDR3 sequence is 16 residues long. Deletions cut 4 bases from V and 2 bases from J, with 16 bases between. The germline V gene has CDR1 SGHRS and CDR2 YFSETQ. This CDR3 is CASSPGTSATYNEQFF. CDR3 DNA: TGCGCCAGCAGCCCCGGGACTTCCGCGACCTACAATGAGCAGTTCTTC.

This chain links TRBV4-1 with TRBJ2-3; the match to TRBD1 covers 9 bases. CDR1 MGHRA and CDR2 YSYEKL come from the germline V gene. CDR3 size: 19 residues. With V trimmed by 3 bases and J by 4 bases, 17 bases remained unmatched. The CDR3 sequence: CASSHGALRRTGEADTQYF. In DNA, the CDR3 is TGCGCCAGCAGCCATGGAGCTCTGAGACGGACAGGGGAAGCAGATACGCAGTATTTT.

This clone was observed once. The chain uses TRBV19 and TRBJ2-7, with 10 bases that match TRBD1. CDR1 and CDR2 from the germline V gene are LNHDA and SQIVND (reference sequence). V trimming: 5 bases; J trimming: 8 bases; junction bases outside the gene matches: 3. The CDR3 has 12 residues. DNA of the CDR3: TGTGCCAGTAGTTCGACAGGGGGCAAGCAGTACTTC. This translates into CASSSTGGKQYF.

The CDR3 DNA reads as TGTGCCAGCAGCAACTTAGCGACAACTAATGAAAAACTGTTTTTT. It is translated as CASSNLATTNEKLFF. This sequence joins TRBV7-8 and TRBJ1-4; D uncertain. The CDR3 runs to 15 residues. V lost 5 bases and J lost 0, with 10 bases in between. Germline-derived CDR1 and CDR2 are SGHVS and FQNEAQ.

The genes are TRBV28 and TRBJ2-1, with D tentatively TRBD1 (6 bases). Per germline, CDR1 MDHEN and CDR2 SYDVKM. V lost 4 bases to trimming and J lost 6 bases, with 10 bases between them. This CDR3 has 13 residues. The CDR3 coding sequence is TGTGCCAGCAGTTGGCGGACAGTCAATGAGCAGTTCTTC. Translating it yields CASSWRTVNEQFF.

The CDR3 bases are TGTGCCAGCAGCCGAACCGGGGACACCAACACTGAAGCTTTCTTT. This sequence encodes CASSRTGDTNTEAFF. The gene calls are TRBV7-3 and TRBJ1-1; D perhaps matches TRBD1 (6 bases). Germline V CDR1 and CDR2: SGHTA, FQGTGA. This CDR3 contains 15 residues. V lost 5 bases to trimming and J lost 2 bases, with 15 bases between them.

In nucleotides, the CDR3 is TGTGCCAGTAGTATGGATTCCATCGAGGGCCGCTCCTACAATGAGCAGTTCTTC. Translated: CASSMDSIEGRSYNEQFF. The chain carries TRBV19 and TRBJ2-1, with D tentatively TRBD2 (5 bases). CDR3 length: 18 residues. Deletions cut 3 bases from V and 0 bases from J, with 18 bases between. Germline V gene sequence: CDR1 LNHDA, CDR2 SQIVND (reference sequence).

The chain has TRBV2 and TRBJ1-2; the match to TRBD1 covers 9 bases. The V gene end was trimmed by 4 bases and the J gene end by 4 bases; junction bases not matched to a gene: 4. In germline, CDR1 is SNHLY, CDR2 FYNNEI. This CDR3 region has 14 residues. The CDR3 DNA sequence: TGTGCCAGCAGTGGGGGACAGGGCGGCTATGGCTACACCTTC. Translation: CASSGGQGGYGYTF.

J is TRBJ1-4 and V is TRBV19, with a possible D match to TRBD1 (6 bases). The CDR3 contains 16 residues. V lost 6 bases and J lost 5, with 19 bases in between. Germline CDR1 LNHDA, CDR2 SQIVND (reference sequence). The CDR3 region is CASRPDGDNNNEKLFF. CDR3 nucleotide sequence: TGTGCCAGTAGGCCGGATGGGGACAATAACAATGAAAAACTGTTTTTT.

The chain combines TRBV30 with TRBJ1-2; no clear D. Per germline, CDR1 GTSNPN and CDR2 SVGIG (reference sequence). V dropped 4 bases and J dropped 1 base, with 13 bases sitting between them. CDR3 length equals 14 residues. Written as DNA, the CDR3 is TGTGCCTGGAAAGCCCCACCTAATAACTATGGCTACACCTTC. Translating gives CAWKAPPNNYGYTF.

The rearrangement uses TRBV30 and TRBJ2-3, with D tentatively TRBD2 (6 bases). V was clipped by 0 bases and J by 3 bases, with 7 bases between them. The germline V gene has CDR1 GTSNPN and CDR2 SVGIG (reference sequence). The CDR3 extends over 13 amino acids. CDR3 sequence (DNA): TGTGCCTGGAGTGTTCGGGGGACAGATACGCAGTATTTT. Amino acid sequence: CAWSVRGTDTQYF.

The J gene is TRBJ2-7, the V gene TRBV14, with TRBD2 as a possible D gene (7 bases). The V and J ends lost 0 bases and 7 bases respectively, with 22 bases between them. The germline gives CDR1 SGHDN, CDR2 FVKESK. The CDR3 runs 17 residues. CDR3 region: CASSQEKGGGLRREQYF. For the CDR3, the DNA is TGTGCCAGCAGCCAAGAGAAGGGCGGGGGCCTAAGGAGGGAGCAGTACTTC.

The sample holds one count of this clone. CDR3 nucleotide sequence: TGTGCCAGCTCGAAGGATCCAGGCTCCTACGAGCAGTACTTC. The encoded protein is CASSKDPGSYEQYF. The V call is TRBV18, the J call TRBJ2-7; D gene uncertain. CDR1 KGHSH and CDR2 LQKENI come from the germline V gene. This CDR3 contains 14 residues. The ends were cut back, 6 bases at V and 0 bases at J, with 12 bases in the middle.

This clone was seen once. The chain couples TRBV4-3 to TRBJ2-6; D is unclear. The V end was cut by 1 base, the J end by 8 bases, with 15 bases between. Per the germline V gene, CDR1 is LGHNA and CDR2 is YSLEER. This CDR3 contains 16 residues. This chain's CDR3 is CASSQASSWRTNVLTF. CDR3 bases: TGCGCCAGCAGCCAAGCCAGTAGCTGGAGAACCAACGTCCTGACTTTC.

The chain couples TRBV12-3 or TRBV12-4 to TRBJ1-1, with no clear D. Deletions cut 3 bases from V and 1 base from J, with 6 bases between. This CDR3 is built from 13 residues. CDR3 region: CASSLIQNTEAFF. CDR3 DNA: TGTGCCAGCAGTTTGATACAGAACACTGAAGCTTTCTTT.

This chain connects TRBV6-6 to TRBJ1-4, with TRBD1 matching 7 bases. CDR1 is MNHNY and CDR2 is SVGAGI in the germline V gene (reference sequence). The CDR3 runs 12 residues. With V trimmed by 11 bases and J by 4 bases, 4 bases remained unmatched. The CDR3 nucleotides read TGTGCCGTCGGGGACAGTAATGAAAAACTGTTTTTT. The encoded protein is CAVGDSNEKLFF.

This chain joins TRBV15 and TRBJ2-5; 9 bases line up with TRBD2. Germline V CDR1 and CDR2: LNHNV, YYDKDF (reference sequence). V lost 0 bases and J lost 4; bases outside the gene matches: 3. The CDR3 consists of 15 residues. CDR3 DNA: TGTGCCACCAGCAGAGACCCTAGCGGGATAGAGACCCAGTACTTC. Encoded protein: CATSRDPSGIETQYF. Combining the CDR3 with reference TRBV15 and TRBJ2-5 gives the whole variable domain DAMVIQNPRYQVTQFGKPVTLSCSQTLNHNVMYWYQQKSSQAPKLLFHYYDKDFNNEADTPDNFQSRRPNTSFCFLDIRSPGLGDTAMYLCATSRDPSGIETQYFGPGTRLLVL.

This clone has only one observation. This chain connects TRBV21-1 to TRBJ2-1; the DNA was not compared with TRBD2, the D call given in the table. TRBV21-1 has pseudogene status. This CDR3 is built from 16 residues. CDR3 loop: CASSKGLAGGYNEQFF. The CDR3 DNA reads TGTGCCAGCAGCAAAGGACTAGCGGGGGGGTACAATGAGCAGTTCTTC.

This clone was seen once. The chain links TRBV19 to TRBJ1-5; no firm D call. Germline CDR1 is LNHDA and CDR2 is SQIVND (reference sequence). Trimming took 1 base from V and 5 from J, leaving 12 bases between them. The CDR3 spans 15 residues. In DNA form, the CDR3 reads TGTGCCAGTAGTATAGTATGGGGAGTGTATCAGCCCCAGCATTTT. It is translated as CASSIVWGVYQPQHF.

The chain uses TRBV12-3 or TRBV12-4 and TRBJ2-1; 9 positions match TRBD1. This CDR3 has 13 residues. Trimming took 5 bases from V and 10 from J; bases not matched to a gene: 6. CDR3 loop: CASSKDRGREQFF. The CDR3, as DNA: TGTGCCAGCAGTAAGGACAGGGGTCGGGAGCAGTTCTTC.

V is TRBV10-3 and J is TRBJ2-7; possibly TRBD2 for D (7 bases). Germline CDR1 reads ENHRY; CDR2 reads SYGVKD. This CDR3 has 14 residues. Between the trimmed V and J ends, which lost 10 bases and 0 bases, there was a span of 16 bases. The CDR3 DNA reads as TGTGCCACCCGCATGGGGGGGGCCTCCTACGAGCAGTACTTC. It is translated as CATRMGGASYEQYF.

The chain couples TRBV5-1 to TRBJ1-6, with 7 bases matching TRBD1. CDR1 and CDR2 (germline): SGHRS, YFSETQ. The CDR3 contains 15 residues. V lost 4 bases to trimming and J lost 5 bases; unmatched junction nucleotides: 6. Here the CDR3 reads CASSLDRVNNSPLHF. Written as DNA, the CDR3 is TGCGCCAGCAGCCTAGACAGGGTTAATAATTCACCCCTCCACTTT.

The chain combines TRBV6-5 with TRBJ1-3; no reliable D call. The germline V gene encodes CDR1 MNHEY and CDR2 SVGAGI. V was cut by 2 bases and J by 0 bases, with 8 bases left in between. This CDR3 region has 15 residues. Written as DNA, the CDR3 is TGTGCCAGCAGTTACGGCGGCAGCTCTGGAAACACCATATATTTT. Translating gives CASSYGGSSGNTIYF.